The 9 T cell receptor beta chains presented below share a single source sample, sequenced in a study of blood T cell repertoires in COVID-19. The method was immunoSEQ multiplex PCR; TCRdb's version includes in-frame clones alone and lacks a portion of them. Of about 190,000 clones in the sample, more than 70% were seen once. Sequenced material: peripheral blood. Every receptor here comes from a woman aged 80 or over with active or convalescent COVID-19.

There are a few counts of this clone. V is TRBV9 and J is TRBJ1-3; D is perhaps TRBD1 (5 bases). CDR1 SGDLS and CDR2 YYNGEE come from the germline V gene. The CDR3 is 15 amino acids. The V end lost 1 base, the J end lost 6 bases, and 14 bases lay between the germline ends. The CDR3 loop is CASSVSGTSANTIYF. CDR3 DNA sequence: TGTGCCAGCAGCGTATCGGGGACTTCCGCAAACACCATATATTTT. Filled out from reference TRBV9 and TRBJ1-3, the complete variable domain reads DSGVTQTPKHLITATGQRVTLRCSPRSGDLSVYWYQQSLDQGLQFLIQYYNGEERAKGNILERFSAQQFPDLHSELNLSSLELGDSALYFCASSVSGTSANTIYFGEGSWLTVV.

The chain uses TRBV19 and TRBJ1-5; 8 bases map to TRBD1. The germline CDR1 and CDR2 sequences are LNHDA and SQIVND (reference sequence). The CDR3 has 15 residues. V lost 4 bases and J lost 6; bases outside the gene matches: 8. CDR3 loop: CASSTQGQVTQPQHF. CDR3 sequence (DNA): TGTGCCAGTAGTACCCAGGGACAGGTCACTCAGCCCCAGCATTTT.

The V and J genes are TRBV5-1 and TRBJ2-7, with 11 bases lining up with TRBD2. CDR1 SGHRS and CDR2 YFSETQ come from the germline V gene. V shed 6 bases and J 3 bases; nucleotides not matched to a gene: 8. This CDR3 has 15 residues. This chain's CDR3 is CASKLAGAGYYEQYF. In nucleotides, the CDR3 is TGCGCCAGCAAACTAGCGGGGGCCGGATACTACGAGCAGTACTTC.

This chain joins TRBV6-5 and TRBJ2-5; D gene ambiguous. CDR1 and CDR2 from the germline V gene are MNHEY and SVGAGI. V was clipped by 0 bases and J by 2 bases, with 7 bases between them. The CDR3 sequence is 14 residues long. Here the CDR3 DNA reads TGTGCCAGCAGTTACTCGGCAGAACAAGAGACCCAGTACTTC. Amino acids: CASSYSAEQETQYF.

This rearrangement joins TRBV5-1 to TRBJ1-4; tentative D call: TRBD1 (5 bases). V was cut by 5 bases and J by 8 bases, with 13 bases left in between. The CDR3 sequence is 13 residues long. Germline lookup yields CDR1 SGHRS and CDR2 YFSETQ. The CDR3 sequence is CASSQGAGEKLFF. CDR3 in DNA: TGCGCCAGCAGTCAAGGGGCTGGGGAAAAACTGTTTTTT. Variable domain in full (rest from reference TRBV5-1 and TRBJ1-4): KAGVTQTPRYLIKTRGQQVTLSCSPISGHRSVSWYQQTPGQGLQFLFEYFSETQRNKGNFPGRFSGRQFSNSRSEMNVSTLELGDSALYLCASSQGAGEKLFFGSGTQLSVL.

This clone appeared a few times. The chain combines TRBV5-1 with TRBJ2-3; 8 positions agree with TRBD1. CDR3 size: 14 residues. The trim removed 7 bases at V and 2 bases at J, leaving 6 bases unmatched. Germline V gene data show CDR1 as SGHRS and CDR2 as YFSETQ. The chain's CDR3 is CASSGQGATDTQYF. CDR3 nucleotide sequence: TGCGCCAGCTCGGGGCAGGGGGCCACAGATACGCAGTATTTT.

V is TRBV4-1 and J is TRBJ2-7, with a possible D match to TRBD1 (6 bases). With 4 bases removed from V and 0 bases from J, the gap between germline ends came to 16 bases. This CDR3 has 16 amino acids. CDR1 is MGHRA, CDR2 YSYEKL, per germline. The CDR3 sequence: CASSPDPTGRSYEQYF. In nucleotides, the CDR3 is TGCGCCAGCAGCCCAGACCCCACAGGGCGCTCCTACGAGCAGTACTTC.

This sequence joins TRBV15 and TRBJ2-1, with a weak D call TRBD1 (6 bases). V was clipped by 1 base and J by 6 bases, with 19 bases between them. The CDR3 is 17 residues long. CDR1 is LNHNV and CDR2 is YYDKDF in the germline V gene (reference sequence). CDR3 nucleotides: TGTGCCACCAGCAGAGGGTGGGGCACAGGGTTGGGCAATGAGCAGTTCTTC. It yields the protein CATSRGWGTGLGNEQFF.

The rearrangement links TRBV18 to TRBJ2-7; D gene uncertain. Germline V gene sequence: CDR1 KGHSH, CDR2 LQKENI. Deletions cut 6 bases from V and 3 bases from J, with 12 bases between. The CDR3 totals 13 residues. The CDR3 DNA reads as TGTGCCAGCTCCCAATTGACAAACTACGAGCAGTACTTC. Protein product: CASSQLTNYEQYF.